One and the same sample provided the 9 T cell receptor beta chains below, sequenced in a study of T cell repertoires in cytomegalovirus infection. Each CDR3 protein is one row after TCRdb ran MiXCR on the reads. The data hold hundreds of thousands of distinct CDR3 sequences, with more than 8% observed a single time. The sequencing sample was made of PBMCs. The receptors come from a human donor in good health (CMV status not recorded). Some clones in this sample may be carry-over from other donors' samples.

This clonotype was seen at least ten times. This chain connects TRBV7-9 to TRBJ2-5; no reliable D call. The CDR3 sequence is 11 residues long. Trimming pared 3 bases from V and 5 bases from J, leaving 4 bases between. Germline V gene data show CDR1 as SEHNR and CDR2 as FQNEAQ (reference sequence). The CDR3, as DNA: TGTGCCAGCAGCTTGACGGAGACCCAGTACTTC. It encodes CASSLTETQYF.

This clonotype was observed many times. This chain uses TRBV7-2 with TRBJ2-7; 7 nucleotides agree with TRBD1. The junction had 17 bases not matched to a gene; V was cut back by 5 bases and J by 1 base. Germline V CDR1 and CDR2: SGHTA, FQGNSA. This CDR3 spans 18 amino acids. CDR3 region: CASSPDRVPNPRSYEQYF. The CDR3 coding sequence is TGTGCCAGCAGCCCTGACAGGGTCCCAAATCCGAGGTCCTACGAGCAGTACTTC.

This clonotype showed up many times. V gene TRBV7-2 combines with J gene TRBJ1-6; tentatively, D is TRBD1 (5 bases). The CDR3 loop spans 13 amino acids. V was pared by 6 bases and J by 8 bases, with 11 bases between. Germline V CDR1 and CDR2: SGHTA, FQGNSA. The CDR3 loop is CASRYLGDSPLHF. The CDR3 DNA sequence: TGTGCCAGCAGATACCTGGGGGATTCACCCCTCCACTTT.

This clonotype was detected ten times or more. This chain joins TRBV7-2 and TRBJ1-1; no firm D call. V was clipped by 3 bases and J by 5 bases, with 7 bases between them. Per the germline V gene, CDR1 is SGHTA and CDR2 is FQGNSA. The CDR3 length is 12 residues. CDR3 DNA sequence: TGTGCCAGCAGCTTTGGACGGACTGAAGCTTTCTTT. This codes for CASSFGRTEAFF.

With respect to this clonotype: This may arise from a read error, as a much more abundant clone is one base away. This chain joins TRBV6-2 or TRBV6-3 and TRBJ1-1, with 7 positions matching TRBD1. CDR1 and CDR2 from the germline V gene are MNHEY and SVGEGT. This CDR3 is built from 14 residues. DNA of the CDR3: TGTGCCAGCAGTTATGTGGACAGGAACACTGAAGCTTGCTTT. Amino acids: CASSYVDRNTEACF.

This chain connects TRBV20-1 to TRBJ2-7; TRBD1 matches at 7 bases. CDR1 is DFQATT and CDR2 is SNEGSKA in the germline V gene (reference sequence). The CDR3 is made up of 14 amino acids. V shed 5 bases and J 0 bases; nucleotides not matched to a gene: 7. The CDR3 DNA reads TGCAGTGCTTCAGGGGGACCCTCCTCCTACGAGCAGTACTTC. Its protein is CSASGGPSSYEQYF.

This clonotype was seen repeatedly, ten times or more. The chain has TRBV28 and TRBJ1-5; 8 bases align to TRBD1. V lost 4 bases, J lost 3 bases, and 8 bases stayed unmatched. Germline V gene data show CDR1 as MDHEN and CDR2 as SYDVKM. The CDR3 totals 16 residues. The CDR3 DNA is TGTGCCAGCAGTTGGGACAGGCTCTTGGACAATCAGCCCCAGCATTTT. It codes for CASSWDRLLDNQPQHF.

This clonotype was counted at least ten times. The genes are TRBV7-2 and TRBJ1-5; 7 bases align to TRBD1. The germline CDR1 and CDR2 sequences are SGHTA and FQGNSA. V shed 5 bases and J 4 bases; nucleotides not matched to a gene: 8. This CDR3 spans 15 amino acids. CDR3 nucleotide sequence: TGTGCCAGCAGCCCAGACAGGGCAGCGAATCAGCCCCAGCATTTT. Translated: CASSPDRAANQPQHF.

This clonotype was recorded many times. The chain links TRBV7-2 to TRBJ1-3; D is undetermined. The CDR3 contains 16 residues. V was cut by 1 base and J by 3 bases, with 13 bases left in between. CDR1 and CDR2 (germline): SGHTA, FQGNSA. The CDR3 DNA reads TGTGCCAGCAGCTTAGGGTTAGGGTCGAGTGGAAACACCATATATTTT. Amino acids: CASSLGLGSSGNTIYF.